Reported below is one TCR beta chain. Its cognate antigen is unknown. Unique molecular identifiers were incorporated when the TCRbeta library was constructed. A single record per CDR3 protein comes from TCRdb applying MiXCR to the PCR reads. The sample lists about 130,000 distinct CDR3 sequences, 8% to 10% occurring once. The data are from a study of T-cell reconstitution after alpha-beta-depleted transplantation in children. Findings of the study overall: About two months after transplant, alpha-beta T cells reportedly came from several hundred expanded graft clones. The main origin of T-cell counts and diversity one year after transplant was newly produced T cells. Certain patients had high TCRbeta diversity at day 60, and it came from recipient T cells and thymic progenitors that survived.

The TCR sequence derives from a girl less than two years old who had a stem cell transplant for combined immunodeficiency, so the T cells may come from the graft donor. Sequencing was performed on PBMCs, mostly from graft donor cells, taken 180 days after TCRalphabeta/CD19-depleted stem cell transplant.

CDR3 region: CASSLVWDPAKNIQYF. The CDR3 nucleotides are TGTGCCAGCAGCTTAGTTTGGGACCCAGCCAAAAACATTCAGTACTTC. V is TRBV7-2 and J is TRBJ2-4; D might be TRBD1 or TRBD2, each matching 5 bases. The ends were cut back, 1 base at V and 0 bases at J, with 10 bases in the middle. The CDR3 is 16 amino acids. Germline CDR1 is SGHTA and CDR2 is FQGNSA.